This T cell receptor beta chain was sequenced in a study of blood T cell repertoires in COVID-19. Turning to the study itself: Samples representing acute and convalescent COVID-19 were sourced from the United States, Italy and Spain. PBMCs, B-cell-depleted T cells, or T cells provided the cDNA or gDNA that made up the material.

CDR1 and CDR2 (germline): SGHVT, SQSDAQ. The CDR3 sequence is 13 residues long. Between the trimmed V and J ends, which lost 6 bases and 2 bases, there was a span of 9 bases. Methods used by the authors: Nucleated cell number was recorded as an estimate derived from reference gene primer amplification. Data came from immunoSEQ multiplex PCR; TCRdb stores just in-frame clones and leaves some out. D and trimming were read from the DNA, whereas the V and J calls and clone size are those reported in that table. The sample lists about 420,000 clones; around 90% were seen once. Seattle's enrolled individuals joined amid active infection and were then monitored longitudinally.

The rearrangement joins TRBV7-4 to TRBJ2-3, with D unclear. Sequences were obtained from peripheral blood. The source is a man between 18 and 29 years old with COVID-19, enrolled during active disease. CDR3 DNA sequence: TGTGCCAGCAGGAGCTTTAACACAGATACGCAGTATTTT. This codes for CASRSFNTDTQYF.